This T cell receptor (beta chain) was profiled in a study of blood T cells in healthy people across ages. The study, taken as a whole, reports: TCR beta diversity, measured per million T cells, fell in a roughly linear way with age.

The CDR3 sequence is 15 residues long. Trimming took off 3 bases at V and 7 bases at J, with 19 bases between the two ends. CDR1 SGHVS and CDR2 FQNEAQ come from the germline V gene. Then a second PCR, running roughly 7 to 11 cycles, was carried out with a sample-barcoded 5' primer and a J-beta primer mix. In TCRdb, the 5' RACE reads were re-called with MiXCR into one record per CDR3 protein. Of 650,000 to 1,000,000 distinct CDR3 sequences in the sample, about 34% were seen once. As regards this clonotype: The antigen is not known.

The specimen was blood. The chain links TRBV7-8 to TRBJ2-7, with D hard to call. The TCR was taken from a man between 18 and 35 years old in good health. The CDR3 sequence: CASSFSLATNNEQYF. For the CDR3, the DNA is TGTGCCAGCAGCTTCTCCCTCGCAACTAACAATGAGCAGTACTTC.